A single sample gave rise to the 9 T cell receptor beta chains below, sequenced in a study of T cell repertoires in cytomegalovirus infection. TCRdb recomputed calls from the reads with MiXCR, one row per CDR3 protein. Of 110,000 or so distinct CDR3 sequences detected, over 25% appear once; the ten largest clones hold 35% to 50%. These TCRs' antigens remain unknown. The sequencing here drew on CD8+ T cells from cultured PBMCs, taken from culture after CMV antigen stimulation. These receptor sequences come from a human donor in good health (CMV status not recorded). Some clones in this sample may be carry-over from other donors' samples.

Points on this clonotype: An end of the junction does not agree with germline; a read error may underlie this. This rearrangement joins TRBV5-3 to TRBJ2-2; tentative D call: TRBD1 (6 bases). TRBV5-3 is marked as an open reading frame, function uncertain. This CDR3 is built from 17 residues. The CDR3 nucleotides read TGTGCCAGCAGCTTGGTTGCAGGGGCTAGCAACACCGGGGAGCTGTTTTTT. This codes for CASSLVAGASNTGELFF.

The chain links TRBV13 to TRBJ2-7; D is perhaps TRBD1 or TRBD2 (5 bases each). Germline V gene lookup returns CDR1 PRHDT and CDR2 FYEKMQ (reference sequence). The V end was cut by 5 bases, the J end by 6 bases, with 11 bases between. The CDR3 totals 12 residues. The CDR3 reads CASSLDSGEQYF. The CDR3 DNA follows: TGTGCCAGCAGCCTCGACAGCGGCGAGCAGTACTTC.

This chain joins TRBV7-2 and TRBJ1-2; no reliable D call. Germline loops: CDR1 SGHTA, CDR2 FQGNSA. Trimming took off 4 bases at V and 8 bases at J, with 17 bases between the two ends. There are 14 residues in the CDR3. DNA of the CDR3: TGTGCCAGCAGCTCTACGGCCCGCGGAGGGGGCTACACCTTC. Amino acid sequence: CASSSTARGGGYTF.

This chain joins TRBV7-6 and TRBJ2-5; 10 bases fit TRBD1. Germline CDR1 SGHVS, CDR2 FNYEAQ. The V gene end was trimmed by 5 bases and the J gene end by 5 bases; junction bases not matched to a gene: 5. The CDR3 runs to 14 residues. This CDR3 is CASSRWTGGETQYF. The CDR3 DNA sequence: TGTGCCAGCAGCCGATGGACAGGGGGGGAGACCCAGTACTTC.

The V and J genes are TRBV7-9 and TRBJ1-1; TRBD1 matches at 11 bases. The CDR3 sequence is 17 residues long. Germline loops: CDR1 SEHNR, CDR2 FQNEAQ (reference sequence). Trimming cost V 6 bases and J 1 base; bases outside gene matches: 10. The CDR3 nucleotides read TGTGCCAGCAGTTCCGGGACAGGGGGTCTGAGGAACACTGAAGCTTTCTTT. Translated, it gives CASSSGTGGLRNTEAFF.

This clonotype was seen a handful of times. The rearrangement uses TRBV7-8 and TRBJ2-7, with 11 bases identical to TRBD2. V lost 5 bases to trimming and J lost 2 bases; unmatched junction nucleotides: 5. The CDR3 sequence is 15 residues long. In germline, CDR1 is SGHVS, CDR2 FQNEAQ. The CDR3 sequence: CASSTTSGDTYEQYF. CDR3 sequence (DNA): TGTGCCAGCAGCACGACTAGCGGGGACACCTACGAGCAGTACTTC.

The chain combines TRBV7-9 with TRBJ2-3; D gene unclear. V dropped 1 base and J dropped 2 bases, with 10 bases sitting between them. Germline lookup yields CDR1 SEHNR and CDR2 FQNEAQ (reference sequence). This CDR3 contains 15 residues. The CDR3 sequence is CASSLVGRFTDTQYF. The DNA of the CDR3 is TGTGCCAGCAGCTTAGTTGGGCGTTTCACAGATACGCAGTATTTT. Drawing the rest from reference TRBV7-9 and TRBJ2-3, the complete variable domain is DTGVSQNPRHKITKRGQNVTFRCDPISEHNRLYWYRQTLGQGPEFLTYFQNEAQLEKSRLLSDRFSAERPKGSFSTLEIQRTEQGDSAMYLCASSLVGRFTDTQYFGPGTRLTVL.

CDR3: CASRTVGRLNNEQFF. CDR3 nucleotide sequence: TGTGCCAGCAGGACAGTGGGACGGCTAAACAATGAGCAGTTCTTC. V and J are TRBV12-3 or TRBV12-4 and TRBJ2-1; the D call may be TRBD1 or TRBD2 (5 bases each). CDR3 length equals 15 residues. V lost 6 bases to trimming and J lost 5 bases, with 17 bases between them.

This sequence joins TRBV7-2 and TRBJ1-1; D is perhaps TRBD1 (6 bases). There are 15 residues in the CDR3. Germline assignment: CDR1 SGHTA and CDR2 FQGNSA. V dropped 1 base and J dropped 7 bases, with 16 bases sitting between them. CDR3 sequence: CASSLEAGDYLEAFF. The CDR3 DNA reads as TGTGCCAGCAGCTTAGAGGCAGGGGACTATCTTGAAGCTTTCTTT. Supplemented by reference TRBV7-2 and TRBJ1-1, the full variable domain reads GAGVSQSPSNKVTEKGKDVELRCDPISGHTALYWYRQSLGQGLEFLIYFQGNSAPDKSGLPSDRFSAERTGGSVSTLTIQRTQQEDSAVYLCASSLEAGDYLEAFFGQGTRLTVV.